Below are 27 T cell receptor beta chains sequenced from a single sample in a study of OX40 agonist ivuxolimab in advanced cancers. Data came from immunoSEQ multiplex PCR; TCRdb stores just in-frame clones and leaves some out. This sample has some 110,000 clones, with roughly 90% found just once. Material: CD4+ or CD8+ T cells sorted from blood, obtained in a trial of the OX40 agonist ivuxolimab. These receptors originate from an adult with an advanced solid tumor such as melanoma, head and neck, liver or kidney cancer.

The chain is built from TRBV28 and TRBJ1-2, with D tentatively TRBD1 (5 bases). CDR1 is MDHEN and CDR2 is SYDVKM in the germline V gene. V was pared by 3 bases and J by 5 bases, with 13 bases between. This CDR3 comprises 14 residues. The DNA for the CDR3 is TGTGCCAGCAGTTTGAACGCAGGGACGTATGGCTACACCTTC. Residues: CASSLNAGTYGYTF.

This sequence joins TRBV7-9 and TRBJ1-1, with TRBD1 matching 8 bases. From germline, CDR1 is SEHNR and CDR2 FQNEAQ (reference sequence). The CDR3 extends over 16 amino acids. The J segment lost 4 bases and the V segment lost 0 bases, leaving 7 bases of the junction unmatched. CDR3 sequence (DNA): TGTGCCAGCAGCTTAGCCGGGACAGGTTTGAGCACTGAAGCTTTCTTT. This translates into CASSLAGTGLSTEAFF.

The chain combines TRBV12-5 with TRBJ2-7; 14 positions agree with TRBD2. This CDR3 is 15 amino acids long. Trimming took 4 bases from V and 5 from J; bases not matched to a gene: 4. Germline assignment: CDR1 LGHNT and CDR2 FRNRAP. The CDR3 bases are TGTGCTAGTGGTTCGCAGGGACTAGCGGGAGACGAGCAGTACTTC. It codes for CASGSQGLAGDEQYF.

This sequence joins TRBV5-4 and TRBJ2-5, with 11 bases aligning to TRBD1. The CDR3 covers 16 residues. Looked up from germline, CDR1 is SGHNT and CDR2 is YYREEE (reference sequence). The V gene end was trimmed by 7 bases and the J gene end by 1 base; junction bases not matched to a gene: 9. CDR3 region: CASYKIGTGGQETQYF. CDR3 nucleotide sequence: TGTGCCAGCTACAAGATCGGGACAGGGGGCCAAGAGACCCAGTACTTC.

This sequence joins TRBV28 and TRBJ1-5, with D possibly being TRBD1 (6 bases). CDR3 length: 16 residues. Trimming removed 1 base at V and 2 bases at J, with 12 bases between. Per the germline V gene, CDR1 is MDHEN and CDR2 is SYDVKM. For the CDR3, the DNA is TGTGCCAGCAGTTTATACGGGGGCGATGGCAATCAGCCCCAGCATTTT. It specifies CASSLYGGDGNQPQHF.

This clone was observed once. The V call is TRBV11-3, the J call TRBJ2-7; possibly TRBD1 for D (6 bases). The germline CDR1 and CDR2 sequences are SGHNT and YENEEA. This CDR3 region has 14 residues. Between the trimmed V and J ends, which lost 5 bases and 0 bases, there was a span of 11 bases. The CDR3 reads CASSLTGSSYEQYF. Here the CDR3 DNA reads TGTGCCAGCAGCCTCACAGGGAGCTCCTACGAGCAGTACTTC.

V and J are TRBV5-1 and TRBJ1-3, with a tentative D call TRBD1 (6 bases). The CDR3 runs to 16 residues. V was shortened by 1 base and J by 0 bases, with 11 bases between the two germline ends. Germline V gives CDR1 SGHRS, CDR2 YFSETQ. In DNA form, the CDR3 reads TGCGCCAGCAGCTTGCAGGGGCAGAGCTCTGGAAACACCATATATTTT. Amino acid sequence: CASSLQGQSSGNTIYF.

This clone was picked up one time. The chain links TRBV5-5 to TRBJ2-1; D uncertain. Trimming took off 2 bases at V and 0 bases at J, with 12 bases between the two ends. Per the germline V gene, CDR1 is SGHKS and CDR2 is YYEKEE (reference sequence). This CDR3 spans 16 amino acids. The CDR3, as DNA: TGTGCCAGCAGCTTACTGAGCGTTCGCTCCTACAATGAGCAGTTCTTC. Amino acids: CASSLLSVRSYNEQFF.

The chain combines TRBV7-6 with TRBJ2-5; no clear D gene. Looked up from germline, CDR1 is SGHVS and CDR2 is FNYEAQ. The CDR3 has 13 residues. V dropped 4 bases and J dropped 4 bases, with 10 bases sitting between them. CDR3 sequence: CASSSWSGETQYF. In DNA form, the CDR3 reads TGTGCCAGCAGCTCGTGGTCCGGAGAGACCCAGTACTTC.

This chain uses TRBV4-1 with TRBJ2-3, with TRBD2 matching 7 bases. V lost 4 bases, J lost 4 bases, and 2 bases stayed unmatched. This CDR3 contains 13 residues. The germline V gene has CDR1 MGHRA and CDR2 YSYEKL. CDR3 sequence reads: CASSRGGADTQYF. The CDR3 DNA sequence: TGCGCCAGCAGCCGGGGAGGGGCAGATACGCAGTATTTT.

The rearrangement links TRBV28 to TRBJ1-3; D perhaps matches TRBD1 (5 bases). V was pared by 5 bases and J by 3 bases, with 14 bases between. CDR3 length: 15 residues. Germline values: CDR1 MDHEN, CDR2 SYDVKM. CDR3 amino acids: CASSATGAIGNTIYF. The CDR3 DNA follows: TGTGCCAGCAGTGCCACCGGGGCCATTGGAAACACCATATATTTT.

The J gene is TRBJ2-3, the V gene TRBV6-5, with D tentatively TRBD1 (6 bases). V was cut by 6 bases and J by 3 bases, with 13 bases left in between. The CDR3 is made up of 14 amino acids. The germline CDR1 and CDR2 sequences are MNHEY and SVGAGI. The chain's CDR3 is CASRIQGLTDTQYF. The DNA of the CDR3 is TGTGCCAGCAGGATACAGGGATTAACAGATACGCAGTATTTT.

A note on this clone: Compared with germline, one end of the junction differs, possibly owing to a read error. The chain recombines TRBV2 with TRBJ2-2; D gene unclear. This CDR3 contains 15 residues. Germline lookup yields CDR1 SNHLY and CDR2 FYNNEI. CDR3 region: CASREGITNTGELFF. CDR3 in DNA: TGTGCCAGCAGGGAAGGCATCACGAACACCGGGGAGCTGTTTTTT.

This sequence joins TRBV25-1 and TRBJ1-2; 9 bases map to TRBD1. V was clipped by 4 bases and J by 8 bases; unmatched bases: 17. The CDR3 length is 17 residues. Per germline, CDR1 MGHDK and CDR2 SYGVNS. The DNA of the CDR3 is TGTGCCAGCAGTGCCTTCGCCGGGACAGGGAGTCTTGGCGGCTACACCTTC. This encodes CASSAFAGTGSLGGYTF.

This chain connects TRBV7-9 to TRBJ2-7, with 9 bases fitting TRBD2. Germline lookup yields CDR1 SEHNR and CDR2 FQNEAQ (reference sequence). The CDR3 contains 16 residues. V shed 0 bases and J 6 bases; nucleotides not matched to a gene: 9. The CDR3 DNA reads TGTGCCAGCAGCTTAGCGCCAGCGGGAGGTCAATCCGAGCAGTACTTC. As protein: CASSLAPAGGQSEQYF.

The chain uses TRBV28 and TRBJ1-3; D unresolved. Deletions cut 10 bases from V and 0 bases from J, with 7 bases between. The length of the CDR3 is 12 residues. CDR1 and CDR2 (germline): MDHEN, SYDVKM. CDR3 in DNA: TGTGCCATTTCCGACTCTGGAAACACCATATATTTT. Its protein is CAISDSGNTIYF.

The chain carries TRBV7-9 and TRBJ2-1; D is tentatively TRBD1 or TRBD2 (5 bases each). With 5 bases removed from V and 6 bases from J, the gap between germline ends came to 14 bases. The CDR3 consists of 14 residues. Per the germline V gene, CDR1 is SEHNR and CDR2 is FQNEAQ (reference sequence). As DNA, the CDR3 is TGTGCCAGCAGCCCCGGGAACAGGTTCAATGAGCAGTTCTTC. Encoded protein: CASSPGNRFNEQFF.

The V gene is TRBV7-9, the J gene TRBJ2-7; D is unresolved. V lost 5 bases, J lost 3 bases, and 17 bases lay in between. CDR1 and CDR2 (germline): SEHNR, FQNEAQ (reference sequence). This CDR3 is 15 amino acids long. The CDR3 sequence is CASSQVMSTYYEQYF. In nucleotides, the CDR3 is TGTGCCAGCAGCCAAGTTATGAGTACCTACTACGAGCAGTACTTC.

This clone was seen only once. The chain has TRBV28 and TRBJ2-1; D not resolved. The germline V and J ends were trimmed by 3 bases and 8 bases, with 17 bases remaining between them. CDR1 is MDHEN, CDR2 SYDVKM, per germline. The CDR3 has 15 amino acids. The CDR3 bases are TGTGCCAGCAGTTTGGCAGCCCCCGATTCCGATGAGCAGTTCTTC. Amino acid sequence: CASSLAAPDSDEQFF.

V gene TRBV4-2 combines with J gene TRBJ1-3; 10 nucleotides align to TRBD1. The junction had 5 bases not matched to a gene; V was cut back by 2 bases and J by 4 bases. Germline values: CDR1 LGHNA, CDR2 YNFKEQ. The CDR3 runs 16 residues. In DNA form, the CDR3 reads TGTGCCAGCAGCCAACGTTTGGGACAGGGGGGAAACACCATATATTTT. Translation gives CASSQRLGQGGNTIYF.

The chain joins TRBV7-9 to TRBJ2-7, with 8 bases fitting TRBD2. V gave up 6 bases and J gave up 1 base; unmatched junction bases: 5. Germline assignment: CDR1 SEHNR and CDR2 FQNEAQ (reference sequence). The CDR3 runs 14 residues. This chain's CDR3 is CASRAGEESYEQYF. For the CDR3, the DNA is TGTGCCAGCAGAGCGGGGGAAGAGTCCTACGAGCAGTACTTC.

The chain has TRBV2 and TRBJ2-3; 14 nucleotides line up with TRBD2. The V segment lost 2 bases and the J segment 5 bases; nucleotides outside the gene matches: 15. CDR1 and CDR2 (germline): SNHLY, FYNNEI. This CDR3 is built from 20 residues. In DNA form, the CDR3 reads TGTGCCAGCAGTGAAACCGGGACTAGCGGGGGAAGGGGTATCGAAGATACGCAGTATTTT. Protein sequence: CASSETGTSGGRGIEDTQYF.

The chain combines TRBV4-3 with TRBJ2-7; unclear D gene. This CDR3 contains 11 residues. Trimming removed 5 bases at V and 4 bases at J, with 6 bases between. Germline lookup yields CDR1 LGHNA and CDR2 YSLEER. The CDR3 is CASSTAYEQYF. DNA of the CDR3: TGCGCCAGCAGCACAGCTTACGAGCAGTACTTC.

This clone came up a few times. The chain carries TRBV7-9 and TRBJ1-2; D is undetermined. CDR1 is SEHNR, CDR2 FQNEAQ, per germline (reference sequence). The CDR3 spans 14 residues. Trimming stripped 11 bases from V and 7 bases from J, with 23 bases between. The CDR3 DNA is TGTGCCGTGGGTTTCAACGGCGACCCCCTTGGCTACACCTTC. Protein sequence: CAVGFNGDPLGYTF.

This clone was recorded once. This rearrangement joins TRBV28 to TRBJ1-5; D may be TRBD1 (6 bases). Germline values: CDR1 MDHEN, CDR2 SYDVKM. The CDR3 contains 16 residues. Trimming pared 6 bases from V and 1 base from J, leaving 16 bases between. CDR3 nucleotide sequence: TGTGCCAGCAGAGAGGGGGGGAGTAGCAGCAATCAGCCCCAGCATTTT. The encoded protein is CASREGGSSSNQPQHF.

CDR3 nucleotides: TGTGCCAGTAGTACGGCGGGATTACGCCAAGAGACCCAGTACTTC. It is translated as CASSTAGLRQETQYF. The V call is TRBV19, the J call TRBJ2-5; maybe TRBD2 (6 bases). CDR1 and CDR2 (germline): LNHDA, SQIVND (reference sequence). Trimming removed 4 bases at V and 1 base at J, with 13 bases between. The CDR3 extends over 15 amino acids. Using reference TRBV19 and TRBJ2-5 for the parts outside the CDR3, the full variable domain is DGGITQSPKYLFRKEGQNVTLSCEQNLNHDAMYWYRQDPGQGLRLIYYSQIVNDFQKGDIAEGYSVSREKKESFPLTVTSAQKNPTAFYLCASSTAGLRQETQYFGPGTRLLVL.

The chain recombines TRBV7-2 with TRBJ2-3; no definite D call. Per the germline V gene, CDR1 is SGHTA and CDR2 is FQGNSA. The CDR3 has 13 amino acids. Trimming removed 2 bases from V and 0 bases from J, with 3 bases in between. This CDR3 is CASSLSSTDTQYF. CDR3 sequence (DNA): TGTGCCAGCAGCTTATCTAGCACAGATACGCAGTATTTT.